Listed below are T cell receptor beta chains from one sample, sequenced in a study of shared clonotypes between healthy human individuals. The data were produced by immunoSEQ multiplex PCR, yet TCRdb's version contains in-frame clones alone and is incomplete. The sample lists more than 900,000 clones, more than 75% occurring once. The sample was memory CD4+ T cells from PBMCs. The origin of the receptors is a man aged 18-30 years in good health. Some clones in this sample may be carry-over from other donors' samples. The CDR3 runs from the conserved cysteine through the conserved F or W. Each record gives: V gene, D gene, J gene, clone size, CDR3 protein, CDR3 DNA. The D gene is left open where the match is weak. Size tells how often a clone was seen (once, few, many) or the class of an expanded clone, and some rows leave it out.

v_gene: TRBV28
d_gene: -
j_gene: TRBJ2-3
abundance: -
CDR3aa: CASSFEGLGADTQYF
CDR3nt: TGTGCCAGCAGTTTTGAGGGTCTGGGCGCAGATACGCAGTATTTT

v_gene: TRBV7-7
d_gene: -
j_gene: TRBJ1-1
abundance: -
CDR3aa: CASSLPNRAPPQNTEAFF
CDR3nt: TGTGCCAGCAGCCTACCAAACAGGGCTCCCCCCCAGAACACTGAAGCTTTCTTT

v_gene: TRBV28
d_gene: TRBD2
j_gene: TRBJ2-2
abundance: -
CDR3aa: CASSSSGRLKGGELFF
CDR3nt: TGTGCCAGCAGTTCTAGCGGGAGGTTAAAGGGCGGGGAGCTGTTTTTT

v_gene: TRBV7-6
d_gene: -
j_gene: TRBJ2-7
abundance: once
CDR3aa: CASSLVGGTRTYEQYF
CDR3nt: TGTGCCAGCAGCTTAGTAGGCGGGACACGCACCTACGAGCAGTACTTC

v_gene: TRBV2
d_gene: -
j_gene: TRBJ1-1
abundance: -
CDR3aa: CASRLTPQAFF
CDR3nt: TGTGCCAGCAGGTTGACACCCCAAGCTTTCTTT

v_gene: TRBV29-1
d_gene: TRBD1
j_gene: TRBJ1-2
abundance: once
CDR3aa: CSVDGPTGYGYTF
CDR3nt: TGCAGCGTTGATGGCCCGACAGGGTATGGCTACACCTTC

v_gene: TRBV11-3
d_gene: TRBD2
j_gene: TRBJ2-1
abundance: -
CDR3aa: CASSYAGDLLGEQFF
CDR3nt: TGTGCCAGCAGCTACGCGGGAGACCTACTTGGGGAGCAGTTCTTC

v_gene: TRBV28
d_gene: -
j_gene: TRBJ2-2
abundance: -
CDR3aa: CASSLVSVAGELFF
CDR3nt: TGTGCCAGCAGTTTAGTATCAGTTGCGGGGGAGCTGTTTTTT

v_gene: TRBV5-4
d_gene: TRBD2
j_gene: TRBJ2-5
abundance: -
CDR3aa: CASSLSRERGTQYF
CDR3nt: TGTGCCAGCAGCTTGTCGCGGGAGAGGGGGACCCAGTACTTC

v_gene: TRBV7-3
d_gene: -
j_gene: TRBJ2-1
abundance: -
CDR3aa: CASSFLPGFENEQFF
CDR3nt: TGTGCCAGCAGCTTTCTCCCCGGGTTTGAGAATGAGCAGTTCTTC

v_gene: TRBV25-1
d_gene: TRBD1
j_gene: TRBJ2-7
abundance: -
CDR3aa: CASRGQGSSYEQYF
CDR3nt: TGTGCCAGCAGGGGACAGGGGAGCTCCTACGAGCAGTACTTC

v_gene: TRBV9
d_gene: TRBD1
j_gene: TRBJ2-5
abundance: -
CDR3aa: CASSVSGQAIQETQYF
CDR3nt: TGTGCCAGCAGCGTTTCGGGACAGGCTATTCAAGAGACCCAGTACTTC

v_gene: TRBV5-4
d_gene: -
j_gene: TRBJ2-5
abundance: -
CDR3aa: CASSTQWETQYF
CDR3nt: TGTGCCAGCAGCACCCAGTGGGAGACCCAGTACTTC

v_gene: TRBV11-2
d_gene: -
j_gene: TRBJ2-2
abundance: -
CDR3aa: CASSPLQGKEGWGTGELFF
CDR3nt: TGTGCCAGCAGCCCCCTCCAGGGGAAGGAGGGTTGGGGCACCGGGGAGCTGTTTTTT

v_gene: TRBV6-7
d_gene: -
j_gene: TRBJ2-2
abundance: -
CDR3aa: CASPGGAGELFF
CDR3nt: TGTGCCAGTCCAGGGGGGGCCGGGGAGCTGTTTTTT

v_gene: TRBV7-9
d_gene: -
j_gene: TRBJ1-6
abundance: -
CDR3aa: CASSFTTTGGNSPLHF
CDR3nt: TGTGCCAGCAGCTTTACCACGACGGGTGGTAATTCACCCCTCCACTTT

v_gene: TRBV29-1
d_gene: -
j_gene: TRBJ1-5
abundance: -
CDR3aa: CSVGRGSGQPQHF
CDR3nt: TGCAGCGTGGGGAGGGGATCTGGGCAGCCCCAGCATTTT

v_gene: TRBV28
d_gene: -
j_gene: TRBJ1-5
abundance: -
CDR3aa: CASSPQVQPQHF
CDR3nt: TGTGCCAGCAGTCCCCAAGTTCAGCCCCAGCATTTT

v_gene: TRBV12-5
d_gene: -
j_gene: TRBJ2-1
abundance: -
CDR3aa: CASGFLGSGYNEQFF
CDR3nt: TGTGCTAGTGGTTTTCTTGGTAGCGGATACAATGAGCAGTTCTTC

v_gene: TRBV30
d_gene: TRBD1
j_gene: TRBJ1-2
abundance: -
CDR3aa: CAWSVQGAPGYTF
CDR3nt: TGTGCCTGGAGTGTACAGGGGGCGCCGGGCTACACCTTC

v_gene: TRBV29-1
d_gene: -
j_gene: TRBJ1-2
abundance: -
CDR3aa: CSAPAWGGYTF
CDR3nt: TGCAGCGCTCCAGCATGGGGCGGCTACACCTTC

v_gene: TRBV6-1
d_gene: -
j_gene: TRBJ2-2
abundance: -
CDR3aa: CASPTIGGELFF
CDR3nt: TGTGCCAGCCCGACAATCGGCGGGGAGCTGTTTTTT

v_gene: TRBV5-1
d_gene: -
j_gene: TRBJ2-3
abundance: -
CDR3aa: CASSLGAGESTQYF
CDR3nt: TGCGCCAGCAGCTTGGGGGCGGGTGAGAGTACGCAGTATTTT

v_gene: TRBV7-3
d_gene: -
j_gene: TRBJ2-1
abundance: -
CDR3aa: CASSFWREDEQFF
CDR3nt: TGTGCCAGCAGCTTCTGGAGGGAGGATGAGCAGTTCTTC

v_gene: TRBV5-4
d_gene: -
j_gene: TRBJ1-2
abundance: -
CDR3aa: CASSIRFNYGYIF
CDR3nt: TGTGCCAGCAGCATCAGGTTTAACTATGGCTACATCTTC

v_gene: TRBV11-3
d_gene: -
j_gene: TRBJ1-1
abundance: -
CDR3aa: CASSSKGVWGVADTEAFF
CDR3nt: TGTGCCAGCAGCTCCAAGGGGGTCTGGGGGGTGGCGGACACTGAAGCTTTCTTT

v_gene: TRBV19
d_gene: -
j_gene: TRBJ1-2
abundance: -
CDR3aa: CASSMGTEYYGYTF
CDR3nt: TGTGCCAGTAGTATGGGAACTGAGTACTATGGCTACACCTTC

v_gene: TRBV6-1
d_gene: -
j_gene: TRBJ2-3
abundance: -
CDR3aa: CASSAGVTDTQYF
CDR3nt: TGTGCCAGCAGTGCGGGAGTCACGGATACGCAGTATTTT

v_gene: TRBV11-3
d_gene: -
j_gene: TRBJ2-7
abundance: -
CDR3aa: CASSLGGPYEQYF
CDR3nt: TGTGCCAGCAGCTTGGGCGGCCCCTACGAGCAGTACTTC

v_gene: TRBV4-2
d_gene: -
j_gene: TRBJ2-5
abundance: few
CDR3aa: CASSSLGNEETQYF
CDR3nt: TGTGCCAGCAGCTCCCTAGGAAATGAGGAGACCCAGTACTTC

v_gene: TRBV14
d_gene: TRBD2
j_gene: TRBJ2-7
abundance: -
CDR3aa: CASSQDWTSGEQYF
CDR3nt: TGTGCCAGCAGCCAAGACTGGACTAGCGGTGAGCAGTACTTC

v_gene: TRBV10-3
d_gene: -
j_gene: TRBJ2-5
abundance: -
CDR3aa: CAISERRSYQETQYF
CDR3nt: TGTGCCATCAGTGAAAGGAGATCGTACCAAGAGACCCAGTACTTC

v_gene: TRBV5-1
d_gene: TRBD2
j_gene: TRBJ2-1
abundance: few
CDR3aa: CASSFSTSGSSYNEQFF
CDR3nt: TGCGCCAGCAGCTTTTCGACTAGCGGGAGCTCCTACAATGAGCAGTTCTTC

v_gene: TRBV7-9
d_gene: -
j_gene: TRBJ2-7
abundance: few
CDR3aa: CASSPGGIRALEQYF
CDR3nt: TGTGCCAGCAGCCCAGGCGGGATACGTGCGCTCGAGCAGTACTTC

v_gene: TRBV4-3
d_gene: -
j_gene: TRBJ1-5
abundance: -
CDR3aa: CASSQDDGRGPQPQHF
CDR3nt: TGCGCCAGCAGCCAAGATGATGGCCGTGGGCCTCAGCCCCAGCATTTT

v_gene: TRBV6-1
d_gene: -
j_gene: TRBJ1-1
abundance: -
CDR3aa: CASSGRGVVTEAFF
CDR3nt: TGTGCCAGCAGTGGGCGAGGGGTTGTCACTGAAGCTTTCTTT

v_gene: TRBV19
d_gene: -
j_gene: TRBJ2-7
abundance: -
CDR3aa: CASSSRRASLYEQYF
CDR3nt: TGTGCCAGTAGTTCGCGGAGGGCGTCTCTTTACGAGCAGTACTTC

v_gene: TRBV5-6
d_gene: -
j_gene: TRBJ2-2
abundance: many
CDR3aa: CASSLYPRTGELFF
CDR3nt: TGTGCCAGCAGCTTATATCCTAGGACCGGGGAGCTGTTTTTT

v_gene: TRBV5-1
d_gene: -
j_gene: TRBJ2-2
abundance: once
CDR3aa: CASSLAGRELFF
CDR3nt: TGCGCCAGCAGCTTGGCGGGTCGGGAGCTGTTTTTT

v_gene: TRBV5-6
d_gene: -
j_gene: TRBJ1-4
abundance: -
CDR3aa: CASSLSPIGEKLFF
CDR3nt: TGTGCCAGCAGCTTGTCTCCAATCGGTGAAAAACTGTTTTTT

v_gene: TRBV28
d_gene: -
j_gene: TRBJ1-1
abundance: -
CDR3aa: CASDPGYTEAFF
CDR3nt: TGTGCCAGCGATCCGGGTTACACTGAAGCTTTCTTT

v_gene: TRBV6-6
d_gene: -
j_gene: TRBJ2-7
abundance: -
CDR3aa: CASSGTDRSFGEQYF
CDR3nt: TGTGCCAGCAGTGGTACGGACAGATCTTTCGGCGAGCAGTACTTC

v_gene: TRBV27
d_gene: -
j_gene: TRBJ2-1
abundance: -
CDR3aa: CASSSETRVRNEQFF
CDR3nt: TGTGCCAGCAGTTCGGAGACCCGGGTTAGAAATGAGCAGTTCTTC

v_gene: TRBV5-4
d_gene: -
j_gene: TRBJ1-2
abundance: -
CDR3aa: CASSPGSGETYGYTF
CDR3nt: TGTGCCAGCAGCCCGGGGTCGGGGGAAACCTATGGCTACACCTTC